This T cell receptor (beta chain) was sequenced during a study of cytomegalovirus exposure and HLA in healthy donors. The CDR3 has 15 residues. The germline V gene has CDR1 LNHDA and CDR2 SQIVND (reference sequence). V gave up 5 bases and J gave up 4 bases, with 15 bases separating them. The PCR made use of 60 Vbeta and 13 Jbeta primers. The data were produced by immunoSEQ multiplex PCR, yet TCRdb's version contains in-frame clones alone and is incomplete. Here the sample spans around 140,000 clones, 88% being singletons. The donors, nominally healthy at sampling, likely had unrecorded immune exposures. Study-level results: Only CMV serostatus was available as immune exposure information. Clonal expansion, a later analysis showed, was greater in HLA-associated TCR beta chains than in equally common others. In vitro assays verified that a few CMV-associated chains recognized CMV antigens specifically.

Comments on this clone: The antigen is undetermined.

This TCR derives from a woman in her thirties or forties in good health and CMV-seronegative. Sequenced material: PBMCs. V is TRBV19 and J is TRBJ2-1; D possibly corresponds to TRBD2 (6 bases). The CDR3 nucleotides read TGTGCCAGTAGTCTTACTAGCTCGGGTTACAATGAGCAGTTCTTC. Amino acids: CASSLTSSGYNEQFF.